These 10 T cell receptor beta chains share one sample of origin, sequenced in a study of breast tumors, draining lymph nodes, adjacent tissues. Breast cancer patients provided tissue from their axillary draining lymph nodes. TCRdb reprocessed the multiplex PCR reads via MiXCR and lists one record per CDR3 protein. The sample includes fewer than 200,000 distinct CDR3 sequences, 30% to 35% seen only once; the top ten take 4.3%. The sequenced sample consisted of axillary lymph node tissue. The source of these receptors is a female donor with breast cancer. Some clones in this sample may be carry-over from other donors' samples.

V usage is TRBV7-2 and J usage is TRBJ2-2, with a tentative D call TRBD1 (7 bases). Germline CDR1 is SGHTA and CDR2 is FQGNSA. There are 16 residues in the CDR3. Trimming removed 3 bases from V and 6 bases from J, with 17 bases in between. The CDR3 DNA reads TGTGCCAGCAGCTTTGGAGGGGGCGAAAGTTCCGGGGAGCTGTTTTTT. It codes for CASSFGGGESSGELFF. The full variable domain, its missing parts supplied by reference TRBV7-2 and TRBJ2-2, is GAGVSQSPSNKVTEKGKDVELRCDPISGHTALYWYRQSLGQGLEFLIYFQGNSAPDKSGLPSDRFSAERTGGSVSTLTIQRTQQEDSAVYLCASSFGGGESSGELFFGEGSRLTVL.

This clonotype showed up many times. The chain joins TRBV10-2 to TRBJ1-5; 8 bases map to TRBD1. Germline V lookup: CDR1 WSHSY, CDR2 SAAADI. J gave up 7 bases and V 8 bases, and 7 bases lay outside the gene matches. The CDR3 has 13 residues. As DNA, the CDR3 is TGCGCCAGCGACAGGGGACCGGGGCAGCCCCAGCATTTT. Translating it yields CASDRGPGQPQHF.

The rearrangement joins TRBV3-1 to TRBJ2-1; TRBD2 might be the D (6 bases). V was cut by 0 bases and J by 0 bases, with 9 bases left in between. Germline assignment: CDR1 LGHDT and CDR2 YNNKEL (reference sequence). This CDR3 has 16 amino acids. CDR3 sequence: CASSQEGGFSYNEQFF. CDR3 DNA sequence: TGTGCCAGCAGCCAAGAGGGGGGATTCTCCTACAATGAGCAGTTCTTC.

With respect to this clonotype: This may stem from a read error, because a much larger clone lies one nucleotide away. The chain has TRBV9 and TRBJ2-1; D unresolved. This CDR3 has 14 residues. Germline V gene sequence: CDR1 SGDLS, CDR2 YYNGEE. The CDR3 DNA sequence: TGTGGCAGCAGCGTAGATACAGAGACGAATGAGCAGTTCTTC. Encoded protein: CGSSVDTETNEQFF.

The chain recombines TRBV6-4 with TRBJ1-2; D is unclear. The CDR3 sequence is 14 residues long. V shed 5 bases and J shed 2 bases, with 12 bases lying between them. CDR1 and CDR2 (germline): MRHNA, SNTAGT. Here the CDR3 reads CASSHATGNYGYTF. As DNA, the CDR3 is TGTGCCAGCAGTCACGCGACGGGCAACTATGGCTACACCTTC.

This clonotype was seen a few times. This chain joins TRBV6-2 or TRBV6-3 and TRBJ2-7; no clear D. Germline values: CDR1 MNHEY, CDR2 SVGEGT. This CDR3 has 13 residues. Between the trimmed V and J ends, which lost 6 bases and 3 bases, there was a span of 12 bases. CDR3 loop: CASSHLDGYEQYF. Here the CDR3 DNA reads TGTGCCAGCAGCCACCTTGACGGCTACGAGCAGTACTTC.

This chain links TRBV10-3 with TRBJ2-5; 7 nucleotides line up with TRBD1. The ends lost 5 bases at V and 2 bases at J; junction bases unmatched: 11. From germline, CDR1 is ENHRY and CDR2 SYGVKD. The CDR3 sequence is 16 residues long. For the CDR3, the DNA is TGTGCCATCAGTCCGGCCGGGACAGCCTCGCAAGAGACCCAGTACTTC. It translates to CAISPAGTASQETQYF.

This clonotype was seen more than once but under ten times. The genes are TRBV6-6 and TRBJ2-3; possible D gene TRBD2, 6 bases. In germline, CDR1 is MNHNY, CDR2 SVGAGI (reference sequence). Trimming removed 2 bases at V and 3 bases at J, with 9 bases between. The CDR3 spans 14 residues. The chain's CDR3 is CASSYPAGTDTQYF. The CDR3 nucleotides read TGTGCCAGCAGTTACCCGGCGGGGACAGATACGCAGTATTTT.

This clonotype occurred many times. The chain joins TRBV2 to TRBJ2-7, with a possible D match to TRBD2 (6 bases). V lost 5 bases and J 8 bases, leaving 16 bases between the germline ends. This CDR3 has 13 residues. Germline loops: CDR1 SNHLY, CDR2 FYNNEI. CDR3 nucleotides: TGTGCCAGCAGTTGGACTACCACGGGACAGCAGTACTTC. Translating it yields CASSWTTTGQQYF.

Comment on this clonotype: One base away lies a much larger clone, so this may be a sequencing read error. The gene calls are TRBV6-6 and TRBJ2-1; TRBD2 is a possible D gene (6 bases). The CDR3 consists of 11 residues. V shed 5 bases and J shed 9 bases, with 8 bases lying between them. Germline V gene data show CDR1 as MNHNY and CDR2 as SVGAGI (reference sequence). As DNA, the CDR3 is TGTGCCAGCAGTCACGGGAGTGAGCAGTTCTTC. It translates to CASSHGSEQFF.